One sample yielded the 9 T cell receptor beta chains listed below, sequenced in a study of blood T cell repertoires in COVID-19. Sequencing used immunoSEQ multiplex PCR; TCRdb keeps in-frame clones, though not all of them. The table lists 250,000 or so clones, around 90% of them singletons, with 2.5% to 3% in the top ten. Sequenced sample: PBMCs or T cells enriched from blood (not recorded which). These TCRs come from a woman in her 30s with acute COVID-19.

The rearrangement uses TRBV9 and TRBJ1-4, with D perhaps TRBD1 (6 bases). V was shortened by 1 base and J by 6 bases, with 13 bases between the two germline ends. The CDR3 extends over 15 amino acids. Germline CDR1 is SGDLS and CDR2 is YYNGEE. DNA for the CDR3: TGTGCCAGCAGCGTACTGGGCAGGGGAGATGAAAAACTGTTTTTT. This gives the protein CASSVLGRGDEKLFF.

The chain carries TRBV4-3 and TRBJ1-2, with 10 bases that match TRBD1. Trimming removed 0 bases from V and 4 bases from J; junction bases left unmatched: 11. There are 18 residues in the CDR3. Germline CDR1 is LGHNA and CDR2 is YSLEER. The CDR3 protein is CASSQDLPGTGVIYGYTF. The CDR3 DNA sequence: TGCGCCAGCAGCCAAGACCTTCCCGGGACAGGGGTTATCTATGGCTACACCTTC.

The table lists this clone with a few counts. The chain recombines TRBV7-9 with TRBJ1-1; D may be TRBD1 (6 bases). The V end was cut by 5 bases, the J end by 0 bases, with 13 bases between. Germline CDR1 and CDR2: SEHNR and FQNEAQ (reference sequence). The CDR3 contains 15 residues. DNA for the CDR3: TGTGCCAGCAGCCTACAAGGGACAATGAACACTGAAGCTTTCTTT. As protein: CASSLQGTMNTEAFF.

This clone has just one count. The sample has other DNA sequences that encode this CDR3 too. The rearrangement joins TRBV27 to TRBJ2-3; D remains unclear. Trimming removed 6 bases from V and 4 bases from J, with 5 bases in between. This CDR3 has 11 residues. Germline CDR1 is MNHEY and CDR2 is SMNVEV (reference sequence). The CDR3 protein is CASRRADTQYF. In DNA, the CDR3 is TGTGCCAGCAGAAGAGCAGATACGCAGTATTTT.

Comment on this clone: One end of the junction fails to match germline, which may point to a read error. The rearrangement uses TRBV2 and TRBJ1-2; 11 bases agree with TRBD1. The CDR3 loop spans 15 amino acids. From germline, CDR1 is SNHLY and CDR2 FYNNEI. CDR3 bases: TGTGCCAGCAGGGAAGGACAGGGGGCCGACTATGGCTACACCTTC. Protein sequence: CASREGQGADYGYTF.

This chain joins TRBV7-8 and TRBJ1-1, with D hard to call. The CDR3 has 14 residues. V lost 1 base, J lost 5 bases, and 11 bases lay in between. The germline CDR1 and CDR2 sequences are SGHVS and FQNEAQ. CDR3 sequence reads: CASSLVHRITEAFF. CDR3 bases: TGTGCCAGCAGCTTAGTACACAGAATTACTGAAGCTTTCTTT.

The chain couples TRBV29-1 to TRBJ2-7; the match to TRBD1 covers 7 bases. Trimming cost V 6 bases and J 1 base; bases outside gene matches: 3. The CDR3 sequence is 12 residues long. Germline CDR1 SQVTM, CDR2 ANQGSEA. CDR3 region: CSVRQGSYEQYF. The CDR3 nucleotides read TGCAGCGTCCGACAGGGTTCCTACGAGCAGTACTTC.

The chain employs TRBV5-1 and TRBJ2-2; 9 bases fit TRBD1. Trimming removed 3 bases from V and 0 bases from J; junction bases left unmatched: 9. The germline CDR1 and CDR2 sequences are SGHRS and YFSETQ. This CDR3 region has 18 residues. CDR3 in amino acids: CASSSGRRTGANTGELFF. CDR3 coding DNA: TGCGCCAGCAGCTCTGGACGCCGGACAGGGGCGAACACCGGGGAGCTGTTTTTT.

V usage is TRBV11-2 and J usage is TRBJ2-7; 11 bases line up with TRBD2. V dropped 1 base and J dropped 12; count of bases not matched to a gene: 8. This CDR3 region has 14 residues. CDR1 is SGHAT, CDR2 FQNNGV, per germline. CDR3 amino acids: CASSLVLAGGHGYF. CDR3 nucleotide sequence: TGTGCCAGCAGCTTAGTTCTAGCGGGGGGCCACGGGTACTTC.